A single sample is the source of the 24 T cell receptor beta chains below, sequenced in a study of T cell clonotyping in hematopoietic cell transplantation. Clones were sequenced by immunoSEQ multiplex PCR, and TCRdb holds only the in-frame ones, with some missing. The sample carries 35,000 to 45,000 clones, around nine tenths recorded once. The specimen sequenced was peripheral blood mononuclear cells. The receptors were sampled from a woman between 40 and 55 years old in good health. Some clones in this sample may be carry-over from other donors' samples.

The chain is built from TRBV11-2 and TRBJ1-2, with D unresolved. V was pared by 3 bases and J by 1 base, with 3 bases between. The germline V gene encodes CDR1 SGHAT and CDR2 FQNNGV. CDR3 length equals 12 residues. CDR3 sequence (DNA): TGTGCCAGCAGCTTTCGTAACTATGGCTACACCTTC. Residues: CASSFRNYGYTF.

This sequence joins TRBV5-4 and TRBJ1-4; D call uncertain. From germline, CDR1 is SGHNT and CDR2 YYREEE (reference sequence). V lost 0 bases, J lost 2 bases, and 11 bases lay in between. This CDR3 spans 16 amino acids. The CDR3 loop reads CASSLGVGGTNEKLFF. DNA for the CDR3: TGTGCCAGCAGCTTGGGGGTAGGCGGGACTAATGAAAAACTGTTTTTT.

This chain links TRBV25-1 with TRBJ2-1, with TRBD2 matching over 12 bases. This CDR3 comprises 16 residues. Germline V CDR1 and CDR2: MGHDK, SYGVNS. The V and J ends lost 4 bases and 9 bases, in that order; junction bases with no gene match: 10. CDR3: CASSGSSGRALSEQFF. As DNA, the CDR3 is TGTGCCAGCAGTGGGTCTAGCGGGAGGGCCTTGTCTGAGCAGTTCTTC.

Here the CDR3 DNA reads TGTGCCTGGAGTTTACTAGCGGGATACGAGACCCAGTACTTC. The encoded protein is CAWSLLAGYETQYF. V and J are TRBV30 and TRBJ2-5; TRBD2 agrees at 10 bases. V shed 2 bases, J shed 5 bases, and the junction held 5 bases outside the gene matches. Germline CDR1 GTSNPN, CDR2 SVGIG (reference sequence). The CDR3 has 14 residues.

This sequence joins TRBV28 and TRBJ1-1, with 7 bases aligning to TRBD1. The germline V gene has CDR1 MDHEN and CDR2 SYDVKM. Germline trimming cut 4 bases from V and 7 bases from J; bases unmatched to any gene: 3. There are 12 residues in the CDR3. CDR3 coding DNA: TGTGCCAGCAGTTCGGGACAGCTTGAAGCTTTCTTT. Its protein is CASSSGQLEAFF.

The chain uses TRBV5-1 and TRBJ2-7, with unresolved D. Between the trimmed V and J ends, which lost 2 bases and 1 base, there was a span of 10 bases. CDR1 is SGHRS, CDR2 YFSETQ, per germline. The CDR3 has 14 amino acids. The CDR3 nucleotides read TGCGCCAGCAGCTTATCACTCACTTCCTACGAGCAGTACTTC. Translation: CASSLSLTSYEQYF.

The V gene is TRBV2, the J gene TRBJ1-1; tentatively, D is TRBD1 (5 bases). The V gene lost 6 bases and the J gene lost 1 base, with 12 bases spanning the gap. The CDR3 is 14 residues long. The germline V gene has CDR1 SNHLY and CDR2 FYNNEI. In nucleotides, the CDR3 is TGTGCCAGCAGCTCCCAAAGGGGGAACACTGAAGCTTTCTTT. This gives the protein CASSSQRGNTEAFF.

This clone was seen just once. This rearrangement joins TRBV19 to TRBJ2-7; TRBD2 is a possible D gene (5 bases). Trimming stripped 3 bases from V and 4 bases from J, with 13 bases between. The CDR3 sequence is 14 residues long. Germline values: CDR1 LNHDA, CDR2 SQIVND (reference sequence). CDR3 DNA: TGTGCCAGTAGTATGAGCGGACCACTATACGAGCAGTACTTC. This encodes CASSMSGPLYEQYF.

The V and J genes are TRBV7-9 and TRBJ2-7; no firm D call. The CDR3 has 14 residues. The germline CDR1 and CDR2 sequences are SEHNR and FQNEAQ (reference sequence). The V end lost 1 base, the J end lost 6 bases, and 13 bases lay between the germline ends. The CDR3 loop is CASSLDLLWGEQYF. In DNA form, the CDR3 reads TGTGCCAGCAGCTTAGACCTTCTCTGGGGCGAGCAGTACTTC.

V is TRBV6-6 and J is TRBJ2-3; D gene uncertain. Per germline, CDR1 MNHNY and CDR2 SVGAGI (reference sequence). This CDR3 is 11 amino acids long. Trimming cost V 5 bases and J 3 bases, with 3 bases left between them. The chain's CDR3 is CASSRTDTQYF. DNA of the CDR3: TGTGCCAGCAGTCGAACAGATACGCAGTATTTT.

The CDR3 DNA follows: TGTGCCAGCAGCCCAGGACAGGGCGGGGGGGCCAACGTCCTGACTTTC. This sequence encodes CASSPGQGGGANVLTF. The V call is TRBV7-3, the J call TRBJ2-6; 8 positions agree with TRBD1. Germline lookup yields CDR1 SGHTA and CDR2 FQGTGA. The CDR3 covers 16 residues. Trimming took 5 bases from V and 4 from J; bases not matched to a gene: 7. Drawing the rest from reference TRBV7-3 and TRBJ2-6, the complete variable domain is GAGVSQTPSNKVTEKGKYVELRCDPISGHTALYWYRQSLGQGPEFLIYFQGTGAADDSGLPNDRFFAVRPEGSVSTLKIQRTERGDSAVYLCASSPGQGGGANVLTFGAGSRLTVL.

The chain recombines TRBV30 with TRBJ2-7; no clear D. This CDR3 region has 13 residues. With 0 bases removed from V and 3 bases from J, the gap between germline ends came to 9 bases. The germline gives CDR1 GTSNPN, CDR2 SVGIG (reference sequence). For the CDR3, the DNA is TGTGCCTGGAGTGTATTAGGTGGCTACGAGCAGTACTTC. Translating gives CAWSVLGGYEQYF.

This chain connects TRBV5-1 to TRBJ2-2; TRBD1 might be the D (6 bases). Germline V gives CDR1 SGHRS, CDR2 YFSETQ. CDR3 length equals 17 residues. V lost 4 bases and J 1 base, leaving 17 bases between the germline ends. The DNA for the CDR3 is TGCGCCAGCAGCATTTCGGGACAACTACTGAACACCGGGGAGCTGTTTTTT. Translating gives CASSISGQLLNTGELFF.

This clone has only one observation. The chain is built from TRBV7-8 and TRBJ2-7; D is undetermined. The V end was cut by 5 bases, the J end by 4 bases, with 18 bases between. The CDR3 sequence is 15 residues long. The germline V gene has CDR1 SGHVS and CDR2 FQNEAQ. CDR3 sequence (DNA): TGTGCCAGCAGCGTCTCAAAGGAATACTCGTACGAGCAGTACTTC. This gives the protein CASSVSKEYSYEQYF.

This chain joins TRBV30 and TRBJ2-1; D perhaps matches TRBD2 (6 bases). Trimming pared 2 bases from V and 10 bases from J, leaving 15 bases between. Germline CDR1 reads GTSNPN; CDR2 reads SVGIG (reference sequence). The CDR3 extends over 13 amino acids. DNA for the CDR3: TGTGCCTGGAGTCCTCTAAGCGGGCACGAGCAGTTCTTC. Translating it yields CAWSPLSGHEQFF.

The chain links TRBV6-5 to TRBJ2-1; D tentatively reads TRBD1 or TRBD2 (5 bases each). V was cut by 6 bases and J by 1 base, with 13 bases left in between. The CDR3 has 15 amino acids. CDR1 MNHEY and CDR2 SVGAGI come from the germline V gene. CDR3 nucleotides: TGTGCCAGCAGGCCCCCCTGGGGGTCCTACAATGAGCAGTTCTTC. Amino acids: CASRPPWGSYNEQFF.

The chain combines TRBV30 with TRBJ2-7; D is possibly TRBD1 (6 bases). V was cut by 5 bases and J by 1 base, with 12 bases left in between. This CDR3 is built from 13 residues. The V gene's germline CDR1 is GTSNPN and CDR2 SVGIG (reference sequence). DNA for the CDR3: TGTGCCTGGGAGGGACACGGGTCCTACGAGCAGTACTTC. It encodes CAWEGHGSYEQYF.

CDR3 bases: TGTGCCTGGAATATACAGGGACACATTCAGTACTTC. Protein sequence: CAWNIQGHIQYF. V is TRBV30 and J is TRBJ2-4, with D possibly being TRBD1 (6 bases). Deletions cut 4 bases from V and 8 bases from J, with 12 bases between. This CDR3 has 12 amino acids. CDR1 is GTSNPN, CDR2 SVGIG, per germline (reference sequence).

J is TRBJ1-3 and V is TRBV5-6; the match to TRBD1 covers 10 bases. V dropped 4 bases and J dropped 4; count of bases not matched to a gene: 8. CDR1 and CDR2 from the germline V gene are SGHDT and YYEEEE. The CDR3 sequence is 16 residues long. CDR3 sequence (DNA): TGTGCCAGCAGCCCGGGACAGGGGTTCCGAGGAAACACCATATATTTT. Translating gives CASSPGQGFRGNTIYF. The variable domain in full, completed from reference TRBV5-6 and TRBJ1-3, reads DAGVTQSPTHLIKTRGQQVTLRCSPKSGHDTVSWYQQALGQGPQFIFQYYEEEERQRGNFPDRFSGHQFPNYSSELNVNALLLGDSALYLCASSPGQGFRGNTIYFGEGSWLTVV.

This clone was counted once. The rearrangement uses TRBV7-2 and TRBJ1-1; perhaps TRBD1 as D (6 bases). CDR1 SGHTA and CDR2 FQGNSA come from the germline V gene. The V end was cut by 5 bases, the J end by 1 base, with 11 bases between. CDR3 length: 14 amino acids. The CDR3 nucleotides are TGTGCCAGCAGCGAACAGGGTGGGAACACTGAAGCTTTCTTT. Translation gives CASSEQGGNTEAFF.

The chain has TRBV25-1 and TRBJ2-2, with no clear D. Trimming cost V 1 base and J 3 bases, with 12 bases left between them. The CDR3 is made up of 16 amino acids. CDR1 and CDR2 (germline): MGHDK, SYGVNS. The CDR3 nucleotides are TGTGCCAGCAGTGAATCCGGGTTTTCGGACACCGGGGAGCTGTTTTTT. Its translation: CASSESGFSDTGELFF.

This sequence joins TRBV19 and TRBJ2-7, with 8 bases matching TRBD2. This CDR3 has 16 residues. The germline CDR1 and CDR2 sequences are LNHDA and SQIVND (reference sequence). V shed 5 bases, J shed 0 bases, and the junction held 9 bases outside the gene matches. CDR3 sequence (DNA): TGTGCCAGTAGTCCAGCGGGAGTTCCAAGCTCCTACGAGCAGTACTTC. This translates into CASSPAGVPSSYEQYF.

The chain uses TRBV28 and TRBJ1-5; tentative D call: TRBD1 (5 bases). Germline assignment: CDR1 MDHEN and CDR2 SYDVKM. V was trimmed by 5 bases and J by 5 bases, leaving 16 bases between them. The length of the CDR3 is 15 residues. This chain's CDR3 is CASSPAYDRDQPQHF. For the CDR3, the DNA is TGTGCCAGCAGTCCAGCCTACGACAGAGATCAGCCCCAGCATTTT.

V is TRBV7-3 and J is TRBJ1-1, with a possible D match to TRBD1 (6 bases). Trimming removed 5 bases from V and 6 bases from J, with 13 bases in between. Germline CDR1 is SGHTA and CDR2 is FQGTGA. The CDR3 is made up of 13 amino acids. CDR3 in DNA: TGTGCCAGCAGCCAGGACAGTAACGCTGAAGCTTTCTTT. This translates into CASSQDSNAEAFF.